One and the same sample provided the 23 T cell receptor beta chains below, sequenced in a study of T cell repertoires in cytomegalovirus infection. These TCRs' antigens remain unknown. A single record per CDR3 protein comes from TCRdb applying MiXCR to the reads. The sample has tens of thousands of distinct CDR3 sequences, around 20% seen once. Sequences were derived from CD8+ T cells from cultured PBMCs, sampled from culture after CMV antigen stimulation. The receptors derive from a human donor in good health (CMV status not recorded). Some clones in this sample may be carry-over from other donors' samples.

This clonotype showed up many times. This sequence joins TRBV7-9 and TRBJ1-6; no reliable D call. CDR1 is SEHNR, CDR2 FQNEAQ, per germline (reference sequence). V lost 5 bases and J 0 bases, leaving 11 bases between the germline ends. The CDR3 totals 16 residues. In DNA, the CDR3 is TGTGCCAGCAGCGACGACCGAAGCTCCTATAATTCACCCCTCCACTTT. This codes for CASSDDRSSYNSPLHF.

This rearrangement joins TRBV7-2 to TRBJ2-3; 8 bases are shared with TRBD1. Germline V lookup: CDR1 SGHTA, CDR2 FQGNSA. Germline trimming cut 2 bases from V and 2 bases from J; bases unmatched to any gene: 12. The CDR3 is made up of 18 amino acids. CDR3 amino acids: CASSLNVYGTGVTDTQYF. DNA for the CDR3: TGTGCCAGCAGCTTAAACGTATACGGGACAGGAGTCACAGATACGCAGTATTTT. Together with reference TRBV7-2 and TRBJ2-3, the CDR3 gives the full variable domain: GAGVSQSPSNKVTEKGKDVELRCDPISGHTALYWYRQSLGQGLEFLIYFQGNSAPDKSGLPSDRFSAERTGGSVSTLTIQRTQQEDSAVYLCASSLNVYGTGVTDTQYFGPGTRLTVL.

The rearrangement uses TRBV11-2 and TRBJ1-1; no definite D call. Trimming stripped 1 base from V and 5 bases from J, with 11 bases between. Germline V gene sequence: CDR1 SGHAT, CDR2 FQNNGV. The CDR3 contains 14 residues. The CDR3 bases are TGTGCCAGCAGCTTAGGGGGAAGGAGGACTGAAGCTTTCTTT. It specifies CASSLGGRRTEAFF. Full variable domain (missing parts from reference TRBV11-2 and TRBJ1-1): EAGVAQSPRYKIIEKRQSVAFWCNPISGHATLYWYQQILGQGPKLLIQFQNNGVVDDSQLPKDRFSAERLKGVDSTLKIQPAKLEDSAVYLCASSLGGRRTEAFFGQGTRLTVV.

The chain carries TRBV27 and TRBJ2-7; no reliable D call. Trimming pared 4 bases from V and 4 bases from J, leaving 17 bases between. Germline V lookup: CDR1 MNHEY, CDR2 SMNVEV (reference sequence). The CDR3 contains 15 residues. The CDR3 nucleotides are TGTGCCAGCAGTTCCGGCCGGGCGTTCGGGTACGAGCAGTACTTC. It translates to CASSSGRAFGYEQYF.

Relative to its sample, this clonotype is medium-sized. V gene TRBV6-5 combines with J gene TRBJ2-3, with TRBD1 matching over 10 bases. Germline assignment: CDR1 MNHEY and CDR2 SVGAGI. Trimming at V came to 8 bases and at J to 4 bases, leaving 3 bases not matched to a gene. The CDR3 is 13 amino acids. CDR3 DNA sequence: TGTGCCAGCGAGGACAGGGGGGCAGATACGCAGTATTTT. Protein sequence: CASEDRGADTQYF.

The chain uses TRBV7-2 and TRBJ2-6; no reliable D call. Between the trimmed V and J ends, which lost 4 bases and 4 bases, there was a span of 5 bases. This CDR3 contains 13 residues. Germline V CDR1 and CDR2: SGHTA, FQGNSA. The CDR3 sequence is CASSSGGANVLTF. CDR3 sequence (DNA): TGTGCCAGCAGCTCCGGGGGGGCCAACGTCCTGACTTTC.

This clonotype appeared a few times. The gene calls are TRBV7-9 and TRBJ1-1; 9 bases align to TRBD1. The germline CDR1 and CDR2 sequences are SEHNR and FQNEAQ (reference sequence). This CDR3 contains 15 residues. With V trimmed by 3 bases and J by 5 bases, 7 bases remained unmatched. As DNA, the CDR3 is TGTGCCAGCAGCTTGGGCCGACAGGGGGGGACTGAAGCTTTCTTT. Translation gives CASSLGRQGGTEAFF. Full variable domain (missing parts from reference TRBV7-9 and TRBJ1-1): DTGVSQNPRHKITKRGQNVTFRCDPISEHNRLYWYRQTLGQGPEFLTYFQNEAQLEKSRLLSDRFSAERPKGSFSTLEIQRTEQGDSAMYLCASSLGRQGGTEAFFGQGTRLTVV.

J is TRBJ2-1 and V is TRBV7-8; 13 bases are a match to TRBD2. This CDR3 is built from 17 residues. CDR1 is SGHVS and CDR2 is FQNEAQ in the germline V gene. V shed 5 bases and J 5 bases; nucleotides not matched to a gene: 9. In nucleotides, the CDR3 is TGTGCCAGCAGCCGAATAGGACTAGCGGGGGCCCACAATGAGCAGTTCTTC. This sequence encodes CASSRIGLAGAHNEQFF.

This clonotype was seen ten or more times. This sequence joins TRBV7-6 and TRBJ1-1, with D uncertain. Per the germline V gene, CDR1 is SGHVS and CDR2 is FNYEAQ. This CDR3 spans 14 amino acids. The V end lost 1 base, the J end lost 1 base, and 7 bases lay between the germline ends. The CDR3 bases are TGTGCCAGCAGCTTAGGCAGACAGAACACTGAAGCTTTCTTT. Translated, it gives CASSLGRQNTEAFF.

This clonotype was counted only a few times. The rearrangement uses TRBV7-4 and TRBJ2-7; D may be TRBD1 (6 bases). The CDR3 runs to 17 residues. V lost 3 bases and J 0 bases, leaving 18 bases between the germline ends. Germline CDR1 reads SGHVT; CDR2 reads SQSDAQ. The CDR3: CASSFARTAMSSYEQYF. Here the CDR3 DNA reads TGTGCCAGCAGCTTCGCTAGGACAGCCATGAGCTCCTACGAGCAGTACTTC.

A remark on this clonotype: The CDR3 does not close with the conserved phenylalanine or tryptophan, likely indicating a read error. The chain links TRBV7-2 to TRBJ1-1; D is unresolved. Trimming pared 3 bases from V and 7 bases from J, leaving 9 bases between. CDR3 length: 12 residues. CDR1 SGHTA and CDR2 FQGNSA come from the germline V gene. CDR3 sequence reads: CASSLPVFEAFC. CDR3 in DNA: TGTGCCAGCAGCTTGCCGGTATTTGAAGCTTTCTGT.

The CDR3 region has the DNA TGTGCCAGCAGCTACGGGACAGACGGCACTGAAGCTTTCTTT. Translation gives CASSYGTDGTEAFF. The rearrangement joins TRBV6-5 to TRBJ1-1; 7 positions match TRBD1. V lost 6 bases, J lost 4 bases, and 8 bases stayed unmatched. The germline V gene encodes CDR1 MNHEY and CDR2 SVGAGI. The CDR3 loop spans 14 amino acids.

This chain's CDR3 is CASSFPSDEQYF. CDR3 nucleotide sequence: TGTGCCAGCAGCTTTCCGTCGGACGAGCAGTACTTC. The rearrangement links TRBV11-2 to TRBJ2-7; the D is unclear. The germline CDR1 and CDR2 sequences are SGHAT and FQNNGV. This CDR3 is built from 12 residues. V gave up 3 bases and J gave up 5 bases, with 8 bases separating them.

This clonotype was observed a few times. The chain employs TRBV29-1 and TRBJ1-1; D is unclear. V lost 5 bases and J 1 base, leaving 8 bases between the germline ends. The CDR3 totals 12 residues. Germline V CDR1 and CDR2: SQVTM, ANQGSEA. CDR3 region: CSVHLGNTEAFF. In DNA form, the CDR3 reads TGCAGCGTTCATCTGGGGAACACTGAAGCTTTCTTT.

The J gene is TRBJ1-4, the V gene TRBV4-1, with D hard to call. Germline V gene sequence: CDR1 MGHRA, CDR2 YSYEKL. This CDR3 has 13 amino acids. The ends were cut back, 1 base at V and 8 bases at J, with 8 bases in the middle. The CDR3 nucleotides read TGCGCCAGCAGCCAAGTGACCTACGAAAAACTGTTTTTT. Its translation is CASSQVTYEKLFF.

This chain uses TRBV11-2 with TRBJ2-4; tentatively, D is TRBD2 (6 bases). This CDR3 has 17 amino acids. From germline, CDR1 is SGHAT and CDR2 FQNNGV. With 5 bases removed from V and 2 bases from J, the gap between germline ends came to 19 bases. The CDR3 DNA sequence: TGTGCCAGCAGCGTAAACGGAGGGGTAGGGACCAAAAACATTCAGTACTTC. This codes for CASSVNGGVGTKNIQYF.

The CDR3 bases are TGTGCCAGCAGATCCCTGGAACGGGGGAGCTCCTACAATGAGCAGTTCTTC. Translation: CASRSLERGSSYNEQFF. The rearrangement uses TRBV12-3 or TRBV12-4 and TRBJ2-1; maybe TRBD2 (6 bases). With 6 bases removed from V and 0 bases from J, the gap between germline ends came to 18 bases. CDR3 length: 17 residues.

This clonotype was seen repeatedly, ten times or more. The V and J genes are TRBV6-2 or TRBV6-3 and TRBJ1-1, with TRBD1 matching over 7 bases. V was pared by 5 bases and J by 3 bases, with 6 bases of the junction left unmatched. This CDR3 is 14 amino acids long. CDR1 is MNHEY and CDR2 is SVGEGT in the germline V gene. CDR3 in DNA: TGTGCCAGCAGTATAGCAGGGGGTCACACTGAAGCTTTCTTT. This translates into CASSIAGGHTEAFF.

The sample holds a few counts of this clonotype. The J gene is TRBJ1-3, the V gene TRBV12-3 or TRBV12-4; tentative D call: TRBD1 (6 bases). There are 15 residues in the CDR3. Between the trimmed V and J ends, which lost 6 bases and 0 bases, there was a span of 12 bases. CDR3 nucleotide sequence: TGTGCCAGCAGACCCGACAGGCTCTCTGGAAACACCATATATTTT. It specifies CASRPDRLSGNTIYF.

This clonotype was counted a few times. CDR3 in DNA: TGTGCCAGCAGCGACCGACTCCTGACGACCTCTGGAAACACCATATATTTT. Amino acid sequence: CASSDRLLTTSGNTIYF. The J gene is TRBJ1-3, the V gene TRBV9; D is unresolved. Germline CDR1 is SGDLS and CDR2 is YYNGEE. This CDR3 has 17 amino acids. Between the trimmed V and J ends, which lost 3 bases and 0 bases, there was a span of 16 bases. Together with reference TRBV9 and TRBJ1-3, the CDR3 gives the full variable domain: DSGVTQTPKHLITATGQRVTLRCSPRSGDLSVYWYQQSLDQGLQFLIQYYNGEERAKGNILERFSAQQFPDLHSELNLSSLELGDSALYFCASSDRLLTTSGNTIYFGEGSWLTVV.

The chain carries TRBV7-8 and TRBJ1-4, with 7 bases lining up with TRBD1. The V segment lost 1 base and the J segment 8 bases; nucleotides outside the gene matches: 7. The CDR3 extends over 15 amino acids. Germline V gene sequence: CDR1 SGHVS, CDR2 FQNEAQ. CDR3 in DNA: TGTGCCAGCAGCTTAGTACCCAGGGGGGAGGAAAAACTGTTTTTT. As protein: CASSLVPRGEEKLFF.

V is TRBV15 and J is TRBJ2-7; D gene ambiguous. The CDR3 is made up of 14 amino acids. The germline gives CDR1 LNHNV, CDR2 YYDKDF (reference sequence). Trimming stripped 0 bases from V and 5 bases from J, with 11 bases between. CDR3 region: CATSRDRSTDEQYF. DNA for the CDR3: TGTGCCACCAGCAGAGATCGATCCACGGACGAGCAGTACTTC.

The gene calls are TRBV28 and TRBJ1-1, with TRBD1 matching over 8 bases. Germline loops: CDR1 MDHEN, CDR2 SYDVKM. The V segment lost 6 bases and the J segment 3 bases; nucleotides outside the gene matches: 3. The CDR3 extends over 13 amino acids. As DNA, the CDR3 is TGTGCCAGCAGAGACAGGGGTGACACTGAAGCTTTCTTT. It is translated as CASRDRGDTEAFF.